These 27 T cell receptor beta chains originate from one sample sequenced in a study of CD8+CD57+ T cells in acquired aplastic anemia. Sequenced patients had shown CD8+CD57+ cell expansion by flow cytometry. It was genomic DNA that served as the template for profiling TCR beta VDJ and CDR3. TCRdb reanalysed the reads using MiXCR and keeps one entry per CDR3 protein. The table shows roughly 250,000 distinct CDR3 sequences, with roughly 80% occurring only once. Sequenced input: sorted CD4+, CD8+, or CD8+CD57+ T cells (not recorded which) from PBMCs. The receptors come from a human donor with aplastic anemia.

CDR3 bases: TGTGCCACCAGCATAGGCGGGACTCTCTCCTACGAGCAGTACTTC. Amino acids: CATSIGGTLSYEQYF. This chain joins TRBV15 and TRBJ2-4; TRBD2 is a possible D gene (6 bases). The DNA end is a closer match to TRBJ2-7, so the J assignment may be wrong. In germline, CDR1 is LNHNV, CDR2 YYDKDF (reference sequence). The CDR3 extends over 15 amino acids.

The V call is TRBV7-8, the J call TRBJ2-3; the match to TRBD2 covers 9 bases. The CDR3 consists of 18 residues. Germline V gene data show CDR1 as SGHVS and CDR2 as FQNEAQ. Unmatched junction bases numbered 19, after V lost 1 base and J lost 11 bases. CDR3 residues: CASSLEGGGRGIVNEQYF. CDR3 bases: TGTGCCAGCAGCTTAGAGGGTGGCGGGAGGGGTATAGTCAATGAGCAGTATTTT.

A note on this clonotype: One junction end disagrees with the germline gene, perhaps due to a read error. CDR3 region: CATSRGSGQDTDTF. The CDR3 DNA sequence: TGTGCCACCAGCAGGGGCTCCGGCCAAGACACAGATACGTTC. This chain uses TRBV7-9 with TRBJ2-5; perhaps TRBD1 as D (6 bases). The germline V gene has CDR1 SEHNR and CDR2 FQNEAQ (reference sequence). The CDR3 is 14 residues long.

V is TRBV11-3 and J is TRBJ2-4, with TRBD2 matching 7 bases. Trimming at V came to 8 bases and at J to 11 bases, leaving 9 bases not matched to a gene. CDR1 is SGHNT and CDR2 is YENEEA in the germline V gene. The CDR3 has 12 residues. CDR3 nucleotide sequence: TGTGCCAGCGGGGGAGCGGGGAAGGTTCAGTACTTC. Its translation: CASGGAGKVQYF.

This clonotype was counted only a few times. V and J are TRBV11-2 and TRBJ2-1, with D possibly matching TRBD2 (8 bases). Germline V gene lookup returns CDR1 SGHAT and CDR2 FQNNGV. The CDR3 totals 16 residues. V was clipped by 1 base and J by 8 bases, with 18 bases between them. The CDR3 reads CASSLVGGGGSDEQFF. CDR3 in DNA: TGTGCCAGCAGCTTAGTAGGGGGCGGGGGGAGCGATGAGCAGTTCTTC.

The chain combines TRBV12-3 or TRBV12-4 with TRBJ2-3; D is possibly TRBD2 (6 bases). The CDR3 is made up of 13 amino acids. The V end lost 8 bases, the J end lost 1 base, and 10 bases lay between the germline ends. The CDR3 DNA follows: TGTGCCAGCCTCCGCGGGGGCACAGATACGCAGTATTTT. Translation: CASLRGGTDTQYF.

DNA of the CDR3: TGTGCCAGCAGCTTAAGACACAACCTTGCAAACACCCACTTT. Translated: CASSLRHNLANTHF. The rearrangement uses TRBV7-6 and TRBJ1-6; D uncertain. The V end lost 2 bases, the J end lost 18 bases, and 20 bases lay between the germline ends. This CDR3 is 14 amino acids long. CDR1 and CDR2 (germline): SGHVS, FNYEAQ.

Worth noting for this clonotype: The junction does not match germline at one end; this may be a read error. V is TRBV7-8 and J is TRBJ2-1; unclear D gene. This CDR3 comprises 15 residues. Per germline, CDR1 SGHVS and CDR2 FQNEAQ. CDR3 DNA: TGTGCCAGCAGCTTATCCCGGAACCCCGACAAGGAGCATTTCTTC. This translates into CASSLSRNPDKEHFF.

Comments on this clonotype: The junction does not match germline at one end; this may be a read error. V usage is TRBV7-9 and J usage is TRBJ1-5, with D unresolved. Germline CDR1 is SEHNR and CDR2 is FQNEAQ (reference sequence). This CDR3 spans 15 amino acids. The CDR3: CASSVAGSYEEHHHF. CDR3 bases: TGTGCCAGCAGCGTAGCGGGTAGCTACGAGGAGCACCACCATTTT.

J is TRBJ1-5 and V is TRBV5-6; 7 positions match TRBD1. J gave up 6 bases and V 1 base, and 7 bases lay outside the gene matches. The CDR3 sequence is 15 residues long. Looked up from germline, CDR1 is SGHDT and CDR2 is YYEEEE. CDR3 sequence reads: CASSLWEGAGQPQHF. The CDR3, as DNA: TGTGCCAGCAGCTTGTGGGAGGGGGCCGGTCAGCCCCAGCATTTT.

This clonotype appeared a few times. This may arise from a read error, as a much more abundant clone is one base away. The rearrangement uses TRBV7-8 and TRBJ1-2, with 7 bases identical to TRBD1. This CDR3 has 16 residues. Germline CDR1 SGHVS, CDR2 FQNEAQ. V lost 3 bases to trimming and J lost 10 bases; unmatched junction nucleotides: 17. The CDR3 nucleotides read TGTGCCAGCAGCTTTGATCCAGACGGGACAGCCCCTTCCTACACCTTC. Its protein is CASSFDPDGTAPSYTF.

Of note for this clonotype: The CDR3 does not end in the conserved phenylalanine or tryptophan, so this is likely a read error. It is unclear where the CDR3 begins or ends on the DNA, so no DNA is shown, and the CDR3 is as TCRdb lists it. The rearrangement links TRBV9 to TRBJ1-2; the D call in the table, TRBD1, was not verified against the DNA. Germline V gene data show CDR1 as SGDLS and CDR2 as YYNGEE. The CDR3 region is 13 residues in length, termini included. The CDR3 is CASGGAGDIQYSG.

Concerning this clonotype itself: One junction end disagrees with the germline gene, perhaps due to a read error. This chain joins TRBV7-9 and TRBJ2-3, with D perhaps matching TRBD2 (5 bases). The CDR3 consists of 14 residues. Germline V CDR1 and CDR2: SEHNR, FQNEAQ (reference sequence). The CDR3 DNA follows: TGTGCCAGCAGCTTAGTACGCGGGCCCCATACTTTTTGTTTT. This codes for CASSLVRGPHTFCF.

The genes are TRBV9 and TRBJ1-2; D is possibly TRBD1 (5 bases). V lost 4 bases and J lost 12, with 25 bases in between. Germline lookup yields CDR1 SGDLS and CDR2 YYNGEE. The CDR3 spans 15 residues. The CDR3 region has the DNA TGTGCCAGCAGCCTCTGGAGGGGCGGGGCCAACGTCCACACCTTC. Translating it yields CASSLWRGGANVHTF.

This chain connects TRBV2 to TRBJ2-3; no reliable D call. The J call may be incorrect, as the DNA end agrees better with TRBJ2-7. This CDR3 is 13 amino acids long. Germline CDR1 reads SNHLY; CDR2 reads FYNNEI. CDR3 DNA: TGTGCCAGCAGTGATCTGGAGATCCATAAGCAGTACTTC. This codes for CASSDLEIHKQYF.

The rearrangement joins TRBV7-4 to TRBJ2-5; D gene uncertain. The CDR3 is 15 residues long. Trimming shortened V by 1 base and J by 12 bases, and 21 bases separated the two germline ends. CDR1 is SGHVT and CDR2 is SQSDAQ in the germline V gene. CDR3 coding DNA: TGTGCCAGCAGCTTAGGGGTAGCAAATGAAGCATACGAGTACTTC. It is translated as CASSLGVANEAYEYF. Full variable domain (remainder filled in from reference TRBV7-4 and TRBJ2-5): GAGVSQSPRYKVAKRGRDVALRCDSISGHVTLYWYRQTLGQGSEVLTYSQSDAQRDKSGRPSGRFSAERPERSVSTLKIQRTEQGDSAVYLCASSLGVANEAYEYFGPGTRLLVL.

The chain combines TRBV7-9 with TRBJ1-2; TRBD1 might be the D (5 bases). Trimming removed 3 bases at V and 14 bases at J, with 25 bases between. CDR1 is SEHNR and CDR2 is FQNEAQ in the germline V gene (reference sequence). The CDR3 length is 15 residues. The CDR3 sequence: CASSFQNSEGSDETF. The CDR3 DNA reads as TGTGCCAGCAGCTTTCAAAATAGCGAGGGGAGCGATGAGACCTTC.

CDR3 amino acids: CASKFTGDDDEQYF. CDR3 in DNA: TGTGCCAGCAAGTTCACAGGAGATGACGACGAGCAGTACTTC. This chain connects TRBV7-4 to TRBJ2-7; tentatively, D is TRBD1 (5 bases). The CDR3 sequence is 14 residues long. Looked up from germline, CDR1 is SGHVT and CDR2 is SQSDAQ. Trimming pared 7 bases from V and 5 bases from J, leaving 18 bases between.

This clonotype was observed once. The V and J genes are TRBV9 and TRBJ2-6, with 8 bases that match TRBD1. Germline values: CDR1 SGDLS, CDR2 YYNGEE. The V and J ends lost 4 bases and 13 bases, in that order; junction bases with no gene match: 16. The CDR3 runs to 16 residues. The CDR3 sequence: CASSLDRTGNTEVLTF. CDR3 in DNA: TGTGCCAGCAGCTTAGATCGGACAGGGAACACTGAAGTCCTGACTTTC.

In this sample, this clonotype turned up many times. The CDR3 region has the DNA TGTGCCAGCAGCTTAGATCTGACAGGGATAGATACGCAGTATTTT. Translating gives CASSLDLTGIDTQYF. V usage is TRBV11-3 and J usage is TRBJ2-3; 7 bases agree with TRBD1. Unmatched junction bases numbered 5, after V lost 0 bases and J lost 5 bases. Germline V lookup: CDR1 SGHNT, CDR2 YENEEA. This CDR3 is built from 15 residues. Full variable domain (remainder filled in from reference TRBV11-3 and TRBJ2-3): EAGVVQSPRYKIIEKKQPVAFWCNPISGHNTLYWYLQNLGQGPELLIRYENEEAVDDSQLPKDRFSAERLKGVDSTLKIQPAELGDSAVYLCASSLDLTGIDTQYFGPGTRLTVL.

J is TRBJ2-3 and V is TRBV7-9; the D is unclear. This CDR3 is 13 amino acids long. CDR1 is SEHNR, CDR2 FQNEAQ, per germline (reference sequence). V lost 5 bases and J 1 base, leaving 7 bases between the germline ends. As DNA, the CDR3 is TGTGCCAGCAGCCCCGACGGCACAGATACGCAGTATTTT. It is translated as CASSPDGTDTQYF.

The genes are TRBV11-2 and TRBJ2-7; D is ambiguous. CDR3 length: 15 amino acids. The germline CDR1 and CDR2 sequences are SGHAT and FQNNGV. Trimming removed 5 bases from V and 0 bases from J, with 14 bases in between. This CDR3 is CASSTSHFASYEQYV. The CDR3 coding sequence is TGTGCCAGCAGCACCTCACACTTTGCCTCCTACGAGCAGTACGTC.

As for this clonotype: The junction does not match germline at one end; this may be a read error. This chain uses TRBV7-8 with TRBJ1-1; D ambiguous. This CDR3 has 14 amino acids. CDR1 and CDR2 (germline): SGHVS, FQNEAQ. The CDR3 coding sequence is TGTGCCAGCAGCTTAGCGGGTTGGTCCGATACGCAGTTTTTT. It codes for CASSLAGWSDTQFF.

Turning to this clonotype: Germline is not matched at one junction end, which may reflect a read error. This chain uses TRBV15 with TRBJ1-1; D may be TRBD1 (5 bases). In germline, CDR1 is LNHNV, CDR2 YYDKDF (reference sequence). The CDR3 extends over 15 amino acids. DNA for the CDR3: TGTGCCACCAGCGGGCGGGGGGGAGCGAACACTGAGGCTTTCTGG. Translated: CATSGRGGANTEAFW.

This clonotype has just a few counts. The CDR3 spells CASSLGGGYEQFF. The CDR3 region has the DNA TGTGCCAGCAGTTTAGGGGGGGGCTATGAGCAGTTCTTC. The chain is built from TRBV12-3 or TRBV12-4 and TRBJ2-1; TRBD2 is a possible D gene (7 bases). CDR3 length: 13 residues. Trimming shortened V by 1 base and J by 8 bases, and 9 bases separated the two germline ends.

This clonotype was counted only a few times. The chain recombines TRBV19 with TRBJ1-1; D is undetermined. With 11 bases removed from V and 4 bases from J, the gap between germline ends came to 11 bases. The germline V gene has CDR1 LNHDA and CDR2 SQIVND (reference sequence). CDR3 length: 11 residues. This CDR3 reads CACDRGTEAFF. For the CDR3, the DNA is TGTGCCTGCGACCGTGGCACTGAAGCTTTCTTT.

Notes on this clonotype: The final CDR3 position lacks the conserved phenylalanine or tryptophan, pointing to a likely read error. The gene calls are TRBV9 and TRBJ2-3; weak D call: TRBD2 (6 bases). V was cut by 7 bases and J by 8 bases, with 17 bases left in between. There are 13 residues in the CDR3. Germline V gene data show CDR1 as SGDLS and CDR2 as YYNGEE. The CDR3 spells CASGHGSTGTQYL. As DNA, the CDR3 is TGTGCCAGCGGCCACGGGAGTACCGGTACGCAGTATCTT.